The next 30 T cell receptor beta chains were all read from a single sample in a study of shared clonotypes between healthy human individuals. The assay was immunoSEQ multiplex PCR, and TCRdb's table has in-frame clones only and misses some. This repertoire shows hundreds of thousands of clones, about 74% found once; its top ten account for 1.7%. The sample comprised memory CD4+ T cells sorted from blood. Subset meaning: CD45RA-negative fraction. The receptors originated from a woman in her twenties or thirties in good health.

This clone was counted between two and nine times. The chain uses TRBV6-1 and TRBJ2-7; TRBD2 matches 11 bases. From germline, CDR1 is MNHNS and CDR2 SASEGT. The V and J ends lost 5 bases and 7 bases, in that order; junction bases with no gene match: 7. This CDR3 comprises 14 residues. The CDR3 DNA reads as TGTGCCAGCAGTACCACTAGCGGGAGTTCTGAGCAGTACTTC. It is translated as CASSTTSGSSEQYF.

This clone was detected only a few times. The rearrangement links TRBV29-1 to TRBJ1-2, with TRBD1 matching over 7 bases. This CDR3 spans 14 amino acids. The V segment lost 7 bases and the J segment 7 bases; nucleotides outside the gene matches: 15. Germline V gene data show CDR1 as SQVTM and CDR2 as ANQGSEA. The CDR3 sequence is CSAKPGQAPSGYTF. CDR3 bases: TGCAGCGCCAAACCCGGACAGGCCCCTAGTGGCTACACCTTC.

This chain links TRBV6-5 with TRBJ2-5; a possible D gene is TRBD2 (6 bases). Looked up from germline, CDR1 is MNHEY and CDR2 is SVGAGI. V lost 5 bases, J lost 4 bases, and 17 bases lay in between. There are 15 residues in the CDR3. CDR3 bases: TGTGCCAGCAGTGGAGGGGTCGGGCCGACAGAGACCCAGTACTTC. Amino acid sequence: CASSGGVGPTETQYF.

The V and J genes are TRBV6-5 and TRBJ1-1; no reliable D call. The CDR3 runs to 12 residues. Germline lookup yields CDR1 MNHEY and CDR2 SVGAGI. V gave up 6 bases and J gave up 10 bases, with 15 bases separating them. Here the CDR3 reads CASSPPGLRAFF. The CDR3 DNA reads as TGTGCCAGCAGCCCCCCCGGGCTTCGAGCTTTCTTT.

The rearrangement joins TRBV7-9 to TRBJ1-3; TRBD1 is a possible D gene (6 bases). Germline loops: CDR1 SEHNR, CDR2 FQNEAQ (reference sequence). V was clipped by 5 bases and J by 8 bases, with 16 bases between them. The CDR3 totals 14 residues. In nucleotides, the CDR3 is TGTGCCAGCAGCCAGGTGTCACAGGGATACACCATATATTTT. Translated, it gives CASSQVSQGYTIYF.

In its sample, this clone was seen many times. The rearrangement joins TRBV6-1 to TRBJ1-3, with D unclear. The CDR3 runs 16 residues. The germline gives CDR1 MNHNS, CDR2 SASEGT. The V gene lost 4 bases and the J gene lost 0 bases, with 13 bases spanning the gap. This CDR3 is CASSVGVTISGNTIYF. CDR3 in DNA: TGTGCCAGCAGTGTCGGGGTAACTATCTCTGGAAACACCATATATTTT.

As regards this clone: This same CDR3 is encoded by further DNA sequences in the sample. The rearrangement joins TRBV14 to TRBJ1-3; D is unclear. V lost 0 bases and J 4 bases, leaving 4 bases between the germline ends. Per germline, CDR1 SGHDN and CDR2 FVKESK. The CDR3 sequence is 13 residues long. CDR3 sequence: CASSQDRGNTIYF. In DNA, the CDR3 is TGTGCCAGCAGCCAAGATCGAGGAAACACCATATATTTT.

In its sample, this clone was seen a few times. The chain joins TRBV21-1 to TRBJ1-2. TRBV21-1 is noted as a pseudogene. This CDR3 comprises 12 residues. The CDR3 bases are TGTGCCAGAGCTCACGGTGTGAGGGGCTACACCTTC. This translates into CARAHGVRGYTF.

This clone was observed a single time. The V gene is TRBV7-9, the J gene TRBJ2-1; 7 bases map to TRBD2. CDR3 length: 14 amino acids. V gave up 3 bases and J gave up 6 bases; unmatched junction bases: 5. CDR1 and CDR2 (germline): SEHNR, FQNEAQ (reference sequence). This CDR3 reads CASSFGLAANEQFF. The CDR3, as DNA: TGTGCCAGCAGCTTTGGGCTAGCGGCCAATGAGCAGTTCTTC.

The rearrangement uses TRBV19 and TRBJ1-2, with TRBD1 identical over 11 bases. J gave up 2 bases and V 5 bases, and 4 bases lay outside the gene matches. Per germline, CDR1 LNHDA and CDR2 SQIVND (reference sequence). This CDR3 is built from 15 residues. CDR3 loop: CASSAGTGGNYGYTF. CDR3 nucleotide sequence: TGTGCCAGTAGTGCAGGGACAGGGGGGAACTATGGCTACACCTTC.

The chain links TRBV2 to TRBJ1-1; D is unresolved. Per the germline V gene, CDR1 is SNHLY and CDR2 is FYNNEI. V dropped 6 bases and J dropped 3 bases, with 11 bases sitting between them. This CDR3 comprises 13 residues. The CDR3 sequence is CASRVQLYTEAFF. The CDR3 bases are TGTGCCAGCAGGGTCCAGCTCTACACTGAAGCTTTCTTT.

The CDR3 reads CASRIENSGEQFF. The CDR3 nucleotides are TGTGCCAGCAGAATAGAAAATAGTGGTGAGCAGTTCTTC. This chain connects TRBV2 to TRBJ2-1, with D unclear. Germline CDR1 is SNHLY and CDR2 is FYNNEI. There are 13 residues in the CDR3. The V end lost 6 bases, the J end lost 9 bases, and 15 bases lay between the germline ends.

The genes are TRBV5-6 and TRBJ2-2, with D maybe TRBD2 (5 bases). This CDR3 spans 16 amino acids. Germline values: CDR1 SGHDT, CDR2 YYEEEE. V gave up 0 bases and J gave up 5 bases, with 14 bases separating them. Here the CDR3 DNA reads TGTGCCAGCAGCTTGGACGCAGGCCGAGGGACCGGGGAGCTGTTTTTT. This codes for CASSLDAGRGTGELFF.

The J gene is TRBJ2-1, the V gene TRBV5-1; D is unresolved. The CDR3 length is 15 residues. Trimming took off 4 bases at V and 0 bases at J, with 11 bases between the two ends. Germline V gene data show CDR1 as SGHRS and CDR2 as YFSETQ. CDR3 DNA sequence: TGCGCCAGCAGCCAAGACTGGAGCTCCTACAATGAGCAGTTCTTC. Residues: CASSQDWSSYNEQFF.

The V gene is TRBV2, the J gene TRBJ1-4; D uncertain. Trimming took 0 bases from V and 5 from J, leaving 10 bases between them. The CDR3 has 15 amino acids. Looked up from germline, CDR1 is SNHLY and CDR2 is FYNNEI. The CDR3 sequence: CASSEARTGNEKLFF. In DNA form, the CDR3 reads TGTGCCAGCAGTGAAGCGCGGACTGGGAATGAAAAACTGTTTTTT.

The V call is TRBV5-1, the J call TRBJ2-3; 8 nucleotides match TRBD2. With V trimmed by 2 bases and J by 3 bases, 2 bases remained unmatched. The CDR3 spans 14 residues. In germline, CDR1 is SGHRS, CDR2 YFSETQ. CDR3 region: CASSFSGGTDTQYF. The DNA of the CDR3 is TGCGCCAGCAGCTTCAGCGGGGGAACAGATACGCAGTATTTT.

This clone has more than one count but fewer than ten. The gene calls are TRBV10-3 and TRBJ2-2; D is possibly TRBD2 (6 bases). Germline lookup yields CDR1 ENHRY and CDR2 SYGVKD. Trimming stripped 0 bases from V and 5 bases from J, with 13 bases between. The CDR3 has 16 residues. The CDR3 protein is CAISESTLGGTGELFF. The CDR3 DNA follows: TGTGCCATCAGTGAGTCGACCCTGGGGGGAACCGGGGAGCTGTTTTTT.

This clone appeared once. The rearrangement joins TRBV19 to TRBJ2-1; 11 bases map to TRBD2. The ends lost 4 bases at V and 7 bases at J; junction bases unmatched: 9. This CDR3 contains 16 residues. The germline CDR1 and CDR2 sequences are LNHDA and SQIVND (reference sequence). As DNA, the CDR3 is TGTGCCAGTAGTAAGAGTACTAGCGGGAGAGGTAATGAGCAGTTCTTC. Translation gives CASSKSTSGRGNEQFF.

This clone showed up just once. V gene TRBV6-1 combines with J gene TRBJ2-3; unclear D gene. Germline loops: CDR1 MNHNS, CDR2 SASEGT. Trimming took off 2 bases at V and 2 bases at J, with 8 bases between the two ends. This CDR3 comprises 14 residues. The CDR3 reads CASSEKGFTDTQYF. CDR3 nucleotides: TGTGCCAGCAGTGAAAAGGGTTTCACAGATACGCAGTATTTT.

The chain joins TRBV30 to TRBJ2-7, with 9 bases identical to TRBD1. Per the germline V gene, CDR1 is GTSNPN and CDR2 is SVGIG (reference sequence). The V segment lost 1 base and the J segment 3 bases; nucleotides outside the gene matches: 7. This CDR3 is built from 15 residues. The CDR3 here is CAWSGGTGLDYEQYF. CDR3 sequence (DNA): TGTGCCTGGAGTGGAGGGACAGGGCTAGACTACGAGCAGTACTTC.

The CDR3 nucleotides are TGCGCCAGCAGTGAGCAACCGGGACAGTCCACAGATACGCAGTATTTT. It specifies CASSEQPGQSTDTQYF. The chain recombines TRBV10-2 with TRBJ2-3; 7 nucleotides match TRBD1. The length of the CDR3 is 16 residues. Per germline, CDR1 WSHSY and CDR2 SAAADI. Losses at the gene ends were 2 bases for V and 2 bases for J; bases not matched to a gene: 7.

The rearrangement joins TRBV5-1 to TRBJ2-3; unclear D gene. This CDR3 has 15 residues. The V gene lost 0 bases and the J gene lost 4 bases, with 12 bases spanning the gap. Looked up from germline, CDR1 is SGHRS and CDR2 is YFSETQ. The CDR3 nucleotides read TGCGCCAGCAGCTTGGCAGGTTCGGTCCCAGATACGCAGTATTTT. Amino acids: CASSLAGSVPDTQYF. The full variable domain, rest sourced from reference TRBV5-1 and TRBJ2-3, is KAGVTQTPRYLIKTRGQQVTLSCSPISGHRSVSWYQQTPGQGLQFLFEYFSETQRNKGNFPGRFSGRQFSNSRSEMNVSTLELGDSALYLCASSLAGSVPDTQYFGPGTRLTVL.

The chain is built from TRBV5-4 and TRBJ2-2; TRBD1 agrees at 7 bases. CDR3 length: 16 residues. Germline V CDR1 and CDR2: SGHNT, YYREEE (reference sequence). With V trimmed by 9 bases and J by 0 bases, 11 bases remained unmatched. CDR3 in amino acids: CATKYQQGSNTGELFF. The CDR3 coding sequence is TGTGCCACGAAATACCAACAGGGGTCGAACACCGGGGAGCTGTTTTTT.

The V gene is TRBV28, the J gene TRBJ2-2, with D tentatively TRBD2 (5 bases). Trimming stripped 3 bases from V and 5 bases from J, with 16 bases between. CDR1 and CDR2 (germline): MDHEN, SYDVKM. This CDR3 spans 16 amino acids. The DNA of the CDR3 is TGTGCCAGCAGTTTCCCGTCGGGATCAAAGACCGGGGAGCTGTTTTTT. Protein sequence: CASSFPSGSKTGELFF. Full variable domain (missing parts from reference TRBV28 and TRBJ2-2): DVKVTQSSRYLVKRTGEKVFLECVQDMDHENMFWYRQDPGLGLRLIYFSYDVKMKEKGDIPEGYSVSREKKERFSLILESASTNQTSMYLCASSFPSGSKTGELFFGEGSRLTVL.

The chain joins TRBV11-2 to TRBJ2-7; TRBD1 agrees at 9 bases. CDR3 length: 13 residues. Germline values: CDR1 SGHAT, CDR2 FQNNGV. J gave up 7 bases and V 6 bases, and 7 bases lay outside the gene matches. This CDR3 is CASSRTGVGEQYF. CDR3 in DNA: TGTGCCAGCAGTCGGACAGGGGTCGGGGAGCAGTACTTC. Full variable domain (missing parts from reference TRBV11-2 and TRBJ2-7): EAGVAQSPRYKIIEKRQSVAFWCNPISGHATLYWYQQILGQGPKLLIQFQNNGVVDDSQLPKDRFSAERLKGVDSTLKIQPAKLEDSAVYLCASSRTGVGEQYFGPGTRLTVT.

The V gene is TRBV28, the J gene TRBJ2-7; 12 positions agree with TRBD2. The V and J ends lost 4 bases and 4 bases, in that order; junction bases with no gene match: 8. CDR3 length equals 16 residues. Germline V gene data show CDR1 as MDHEN and CDR2 as SYDVKM. CDR3 protein: CASSSPSGRAKYEQYF. In nucleotides, the CDR3 is TGTGCCAGCAGTTCCCCTAGCGGGAGGGCAAAATACGAGCAGTACTTC.

The V and J genes are TRBV29-1 and TRBJ1-2; 7 nucleotides line up with TRBD1. The CDR3 length is 13 residues. V shed 3 bases, J shed 7 bases, and the junction held 8 bases outside the gene matches. Looked up from germline, CDR1 is SQVTM and CDR2 is ANQGSEA. The CDR3 protein is CSVDEQGSPGYTF. For the CDR3, the DNA is TGCAGCGTTGATGAACAGGGGAGCCCTGGCTACACCTTC.

V gene TRBV7-9 combines with J gene TRBJ2-6; D uncertain. The germline V and J ends were trimmed by 2 bases and 0 bases, with 8 bases remaining between them. Germline CDR1 SEHNR, CDR2 FQNEAQ (reference sequence). The CDR3 contains 16 residues. Here the CDR3 reads CASSLIQSSGANVLTF. Written as DNA, the CDR3 is TGTGCCAGCAGCTTAATCCAGAGCTCTGGGGCCAACGTCCTGACTTTC.

This clone appeared a few times. V is TRBV4-2 and J is TRBJ1-5; TRBD1 agrees at 9 bases. This CDR3 contains 15 residues. Germline-derived CDR1 and CDR2 are LGHNA and YNFKEQ. After removal of 3 bases from V and 6 bases from J, the junction contained 6 bases not matched to a gene. The CDR3 DNA sequence: TGTGCCAGCAGCCATGACGACAGGGGGAGTCAGCCCCAGCATTTT. This sequence encodes CASSHDDRGSQPQHF.

The rearrangement links TRBV6-6 to TRBJ1-4; D possibly corresponds to TRBD1 (5 bases). Germline V CDR1 and CDR2: MNHNY, SVGAGI (reference sequence). V lost 5 bases and J 5 bases, leaving 12 bases between the germline ends. This CDR3 comprises 14 residues. CDR3 DNA: TGTGCCAGCAGTCCTCAGGGCGGCAATGAAAAACTGTTTTTT. Its protein is CASSPQGGNEKLFF.